This record covers a single TCR beta chain. Antigen: not known. This CDR3 region has 16 residues. The V gene's germline CDR1 is SGHRS and CDR2 YFSETQ. V was clipped by 3 bases and J by 0 bases, with 15 bases between them. Before the COVID-19 pandemic, during about 2010-2018, CD4+ T cells were taken from unexposed donors. Naive and memory CD4+ T cells were separated from cryopreserved PBMCs. This sample stems from a study of CD4 T cells in relation to SARS-CoV-2 and coronaviruses. Naive and memory CD4+ T cell DNA was deep-sequenced without culture. Sequencing was performed with immunoSEQ multiplex PCR; in TCRdb, only in-frame clones are kept and a portion is missing. The sample yields 60,000 or so clones, about 94% seen once. Study-level results: About 65% of donors had memory CD4+ clonotypes crossrecognizing SARS-CoV-2 and common cold coronavirus spike. Culture-expanded clones reflect memory recall rather than primary priming during culture.

Sequencing input: naive CD4+ T cells from PBMCs. Subset here: naive CD4+ T cells isolated by negative enrichment. This chain connects TRBV5-1 to TRBJ1-2; a possible D gene is TRBD1 (6 bases). This TCR was sampled from a human donor in good health. The CDR3 nucleotides are TGCGCCAGCAGCTCAGCCTTCGGGGGGCCTAACTATGGCTACACCTTC. It is translated as CASSSAFGGPNYGYTF. The full variable domain, with the rest looked up from reference TRBV5-1 and TRBJ1-2, is KAGVTQTPRYLIKTRGQQVTLSCSPISGHRSVSWYQQTPGQGLQFLFEYFSETQRNKGNFPGRFSGRQFSNSRSEMNVSTLELGDSALYLCASSSAFGGPNYGYTFGSGTRLTVV.